This T cell receptor beta chain was sequenced for a study of graft-versus-host responses after intestinal transplantation. Study-level background: Multivisceral, liver-intestinal, or isolated intestinal transplants were received by the recipients.

Sequencing used immunoSEQ multiplex PCR; TCRdb keeps in-frame clones, though not all of them. The table has approximately 70,000 clones, roughly 90% seen once. Germline-derived CDR1 and CDR2 are SQVTM and ANQGSEA. Unmatched junction bases numbered 4, after V lost 4 bases and J lost 8 bases. This CDR3 has 12 residues. To note about this clone: The antigen is not known.

This TCR was sampled from a human donor who received an intestinal transplant. The source material was unstimulated CD8+ T cells sorted from spleen or lymph node cells, sampled before intestinal transplant. V usage is TRBV29-1 and J usage is TRBJ1-2, with 10 bases that match TRBD1. The chain's CDR3 is CSVAQTGGGYTF. DNA for the CDR3: TGCAGCGTTGCCCAGACAGGGGGCGGCTACACCTTC.